Shown below are 21 T cell receptor beta chains from a single sample sequenced in a study of liver allograft versus peripheral blood T cells. Study information: Blood and transplanted-liver T cell receptor repertoires from recipients were compared.

Each CDR3 protein is one row after TCRdb ran MiXCR on the reads. The table shows roughly 1,200 distinct CDR3 sequences, with approximately 15% occurring only once. Receptors were obtained from a human patient who had a liver transplant. T cells may partly derive from the graft donor.

This clonotype is labeled medium-sized. The CDR3 sequence: CASSLRGAWNTIYF. The CDR3 nucleotides read TGTGCCAGCAGTTTAAGGGGAGCCTGGAACACCATATATTTT. The chain joins TRBV28 to TRBJ1-3; perhaps TRBD1 as D (5 bases). CDR1 and CDR2 (germline): MDHEN, SYDVKM. The length of the CDR3 is 14 residues. V dropped 2 bases and J dropped 7 bases, with 12 bases sitting between them.

As for this clonotype: This sequence may be a read error, since a much larger clone differs from it by one base. The chain has TRBV29-1 and TRBJ2-5; 11 bases agree with TRBD2. CDR1 is SQVTM, CDR2 ANQGSEA, per germline. V lost 6 bases, J lost 2 bases, and 5 bases stayed unmatched. The CDR3 covers 14 residues. In DNA, the CDR3 is TGCAGCGTCTCCGGGACTAGCGGACAAGAGACCCAGTACTTC. This gives the protein CSVSGTSGQETQYF.

This clonotype was picked up one time. This sequence joins TRBV6-6 and TRBJ1-2, with TRBD1 matching over 12 bases. Trimming took 4 bases from V and 4 from J; bases not matched to a gene: 10. Germline V gene sequence: CDR1 MNHNY, CDR2 SVGAGI (reference sequence). This CDR3 region has 17 residues. The CDR3 spells CASSSPGQGAIGYGYTF. The CDR3 region has the DNA TGTGCCAGCAGTTCCCCGGGACAGGGGGCTATAGGCTATGGCTACACCTTC.

This clonotype qualifies as medium-sized (0.01 to 0.1%). The chain combines TRBV20-1 with TRBJ2-1; 8 bases match TRBD1. The length of the CDR3 is 14 residues. Losses at the gene ends were 3 bases for V and 6 bases for J; bases not matched to a gene: 7. Looked up from germline, CDR1 is DFQATT and CDR2 is SNEGSKA (reference sequence). CDR3 sequence: CSASRQGTANEQFF. The CDR3 DNA reads as TGCAGTGCTAGCCGACAGGGGACTGCCAATGAGCAGTTCTTC.

This clonotype is medium-sized (0.01 to 0.1%) by share. The rearrangement joins TRBV28 to TRBJ2-7; D could derive from TRBD1 or TRBD2 (5 bases each). This CDR3 has 14 amino acids. Germline values: CDR1 MDHEN, CDR2 SYDVKM. Trimming pared 8 bases from V and 1 base from J, leaving 15 bases between. This CDR3 reads CASWAGTQSYEQYF. The CDR3 nucleotides read TGTGCCAGCTGGGCAGGGACGCAGTCCTACGAGCAGTACTTC.

This clonotype was detected many times. The chain links TRBV6-5 to TRBJ1-1, with TRBD1 matching 8 bases. V shed 0 bases and J 0 bases; nucleotides not matched to a gene: 3. The CDR3 contains 16 residues. CDR1 is MNHEY, CDR2 SVGAGI, per germline. The CDR3 DNA reads TGTGCCAGCAGTTACTCCAGGGGGCAGCTGAACACTGAAGCTTTCTTT. It yields the protein CASSYSRGQLNTEAFF.

This clonotype counts as medium-sized. The chain links TRBV18 to TRBJ1-1; TRBD1 might be the D (6 bases). With 3 bases removed from V and 1 base from J, the gap between germline ends came to 12 bases. The CDR3 extends over 15 amino acids. CDR1 and CDR2 from the germline V gene are KGHSH and LQKENI. DNA for the CDR3: TGTGCCAGCTCACCCCTCCAGACAGGGAACACTGAAGCTTTCTTT. Protein sequence: CASSPLQTGNTEAFF.

In this sample, this clonotype is medium-sized. The CDR3 nucleotides are TGTGCCATCAGTGGTGAGACTAGCGGGCCCTTTGGCACAGATACGCAGTATTTT. Amino acids: CAISGETSGPFGTDTQYF. The V gene is TRBV10-3, the J gene TRBJ2-3; the match to TRBD2 covers 10 bases. Germline V gene data show CDR1 as ENHRY and CDR2 as SYGVKD. Losses at the gene ends were 4 bases for V and 1 base for J; bases not matched to a gene: 11. CDR3 length: 18 amino acids.

In this sample, this clonotype is medium-sized (0.01 to 0.1%). The J gene is TRBJ1-1, the V gene TRBV18, with D tentatively TRBD1 (5 bases). V shed 5 bases and J shed 1 base, with 8 bases lying between them. Germline CDR1 KGHSH, CDR2 LQKENI. The CDR3 has 13 residues. In DNA form, the CDR3 reads TGTGCCAGCTCAAGACAGTCGAACACTGAAGCTTTCTTT. Translating gives CASSRQSNTEAFF.

This clonotype qualifies as hyperexpanded. The chain couples TRBV28 to TRBJ1-4; 8 nucleotides agree with TRBD1. The CDR3 sequence is 15 residues long. Looked up from germline, CDR1 is MDHEN and CDR2 is SYDVKM. The V segment lost 6 bases and the J segment 5 bases; nucleotides outside the gene matches: 8. CDR3 loop: CASRRAGGANEKLFF. As DNA, the CDR3 is TGTGCCAGCAGGAGGGCAGGGGGCGCGAATGAAAAACTGTTTTTT. Full variable domain (rest looked up from reference TRBV28 and TRBJ1-4): DVKVTQSSRYLVKRTGEKVFLECVQDMDHENMFWYRQDPGLGLRLIYFSYDVKMKEKGDIPEGYSVSREKKERFSLILESASTNQTSMYLCASRRAGGANEKLFFGSGTQLSVL.

In this sample, this clonotype is medium-sized. V and J are TRBV6-5 and TRBJ1-1, with 9 nucleotides matching TRBD1. This CDR3 is 17 amino acids long. Per germline, CDR1 MNHEY and CDR2 SVGAGI. Trimming cost V 2 bases and J 1 base; bases outside gene matches: 8. The CDR3 nucleotides read TGTGCCAGCAGTTACCGGAGGACAGGGGCGACGAACACTGAAGCTTTCTTT. Translating gives CASSYRRTGATNTEAFF.

This clonotype is termed large. This chain links TRBV10-3 with TRBJ1-3; D is unresolved. This CDR3 has 14 residues. The V gene lost 7 bases and the J gene lost 1 base, with 11 bases spanning the gap. Germline values: CDR1 ENHRY, CDR2 SYGVKD. For the CDR3, the DNA is TGTGCCATCACTTCGACCGGATCTGGAAACACCATATATTTT. Its protein is CAITSTGSGNTIYF.

This clonotype is medium-sized in the sample. The rearrangement links TRBV12-3 or TRBV12-4 to TRBJ1-2, with D unclear. The CDR3 extends over 11 amino acids. Trimming took off 3 bases at V and 6 bases at J, with 5 bases between the two ends. CDR3 DNA sequence: TGTGCCAGCAGTTTCGTCGATGGCTACACCTTC. Translating gives CASSFVDGYTF.

In its sample, this clonotype ranks as medium-sized. V and J are TRBV20-1 and TRBJ2-7; a weak D match, TRBD1 (6 bases). V lost 8 bases, J lost 5 bases, and 16 bases lay in between. The CDR3 sequence is 12 residues long. Per germline, CDR1 DFQATT and CDR2 SNEGSKA (reference sequence). The chain's CDR3 is CSPQKQGNEQYF. For the CDR3, the DNA is TGCAGTCCGCAAAAACAGGGAAACGAGCAGTACTTC.

By proportion, this clonotype is large (0.1 to 1%). The genes are TRBV18 and TRBJ1-2, with D tentatively TRBD1 (5 bases). Germline-derived CDR1 and CDR2 are KGHSH and LQKENI. The V gene lost 2 bases and the J gene lost 4 bases, with 14 bases spanning the gap. The CDR3 sequence is 15 residues long. The CDR3 DNA is TGTGCCAGCTCACCAGAACCAGACAGCATCTATGGCTACACCTTC. Translating gives CASSPEPDSIYGYTF.

This clonotype has more than one count but fewer than ten. This CDR3 is CATSQSHTQYF. The CDR3 region has the DNA TGTGCCACCAGCCAAAGCCATACGCAGTATTTT. The chain combines TRBV15 with TRBJ2-3, with no clear D. With 5 bases removed from V and 7 bases from J, the gap between germline ends came to 7 bases. CDR1 is LNHNV, CDR2 YYDKDF, per germline (reference sequence). The CDR3 is 11 amino acids.

This clonotype is categorized as medium-sized (0.01 to 0.1%). This sequence joins TRBV11-2 and TRBJ1-2; 7 nucleotides match TRBD1. The germline CDR1 and CDR2 sequences are SGHAT and FQNNGV. CDR3 length: 13 amino acids. Trimming took 5 bases from V and 4 from J; bases not matched to a gene: 4. CDR3 residues: CASSTTGSYGYTF. The CDR3 DNA sequence: TGTGCCAGCAGCACGACAGGGTCCTATGGCTACACCTTC.

By share of the sample, this clonotype is medium-sized. The V and J genes are TRBV24-1 and TRBJ2-1; D gene unclear. The germline gives CDR1 KGHDR, CDR2 SFDVKD. Trimming removed 2 bases at V and 5 bases at J, with 12 bases between. The CDR3 runs 15 residues. The CDR3 sequence is CATSDSATANNEQFF. The DNA of the CDR3 is TGTGCCACCAGTGATTCCGCGACGGCTAACAATGAGCAGTTCTTC.

In its sample, this clonotype ranks as medium-sized. The chain carries TRBV19 and TRBJ2-1; D may be TRBD1 (6 bases). V was clipped by 4 bases and J by 6 bases, with 13 bases between them. The CDR3 loop spans 14 amino acids. Germline V CDR1 and CDR2: LNHDA, SQIVND (reference sequence). The CDR3 sequence: CASSRITGPNEQFF. The CDR3 DNA sequence: TGTGCCAGTAGTAGAATTACAGGGCCCAATGAGCAGTTCTTC.

CDR3 nucleotide sequence: TGTGCCAGCAGCCAAGATGGATTCGGGGGACAGCCCCAGCATTTT. Its translation is CASSQDGFGGQPQHF. The rearrangement uses TRBV3-1 and TRBJ1-5, with a possible D match to TRBD1 (5 bases). CDR1 is LGHDT, CDR2 YNNKEL, per germline (reference sequence). This CDR3 has 15 amino acids. Trimming stripped 0 bases from V and 7 bases from J, with 13 bases between.

This clonotype is labeled as medium-sized (0.01 to 0.1%). The chain uses TRBV5-6 and TRBJ1-2; no firm D call. Germline V gives CDR1 SGHDT, CDR2 YYEEEE. Trimming cost V 1 base and J 4 bases, with 11 bases left between them. This CDR3 is built from 14 residues. The CDR3 is CASSLSGSLYGYTF. CDR3 coding DNA: TGTGCCAGCAGCTTGTCCGGCAGTCTCTATGGCTACACCTTC.